This T cell receptor (beta chain) was found in a study of shared clonotypes between healthy human individuals. The naive CD8 fraction comprised CD45RO-negative cells positively selected for CCR7 and excluded terminally differentiated effector memory CD45RA+ cells. TCRdb's copy holds only in-frame clones and misses some; the assay was immunoSEQ multiplex PCR. The sample yields fewer than 700,000 clones, 85% to 95% seen once. This CDR3 is built from 15 residues. Germline CDR1 reads MGHRA; CDR2 reads YSYEKL. V was trimmed by 2 bases and J by 11 bases, leaving 21 bases between them. Input material: naive CD8+ T cells sorted from blood. The TCR comes from a woman in her twenties or thirties in good health. This chain joins TRBV4-1 and TRBJ2-5; no clear D. CDR3 amino acids: CASSQTAGPPLEQYF. The CDR3 region has the DNA TGCGCCAGCAGCCAAACGGCAGGACCTCCTTTAGAGCAGTACTTC.